Below are 11 T cell receptor beta chains sequenced from a single sample in a study of T cell repertoires in cytomegalovirus infection. Via MiXCR, TCRdb re-called the reads, giving one row per CDR3 protein. The profile shows some 220,000 distinct CDR3 sequences, 35% to 40% of them singletons. What these receptors recognize is not known. This specimen was CD8+ T cells from cultured PBMCs, taken from culture after CMV antigen stimulation. The origin of the receptors is a human donor in good health (CMV status not recorded). Some clones in this sample may be carry-over from other donors' samples.

The genes are TRBV19 and TRBJ1-2; TRBD1 might be the D (5 bases). Trimming cost V 3 bases and J 5 bases, with 13 bases left between them. CDR1 is LNHDA and CDR2 is SQIVND in the germline V gene (reference sequence). This CDR3 has 14 amino acids. CDR3 sequence (DNA): TGTGCCAGTAGTATCTCCTCGGGGGATTATGGCTACACCTTC. As protein: CASSISSGDYGYTF.

The chain has TRBV11-2 and TRBJ1-1; 7 nucleotides line up with TRBD1. J was trimmed by 6 bases and V by 0 bases; bases with no gene match: 4. CDR3 length: 14 amino acids. Looked up from germline, CDR1 is SGHAT and CDR2 is FQNNGV. As DNA, the CDR3 is TGTGCCAGCAGCTTAGACAGGGGGATATCTGAAGCTTTCTTT. Its translation is CASSLDRGISEAFF. The full variable domain, its missing parts supplied by reference TRBV11-2 and TRBJ1-1, is EAGVAQSPRYKIIEKRQSVAFWCNPISGHATLYWYQQILGQGPKLLIQFQNNGVVDDSQLPKDRFSAERLKGVDSTLKIQPAKLEDSAVYLCASSLDRGISEAFFGQGTRLTVV.

This rearrangement joins TRBV20-1 to TRBJ1-1; TRBD1 aligns across 7 bases. The CDR3 sequence is 20 residues long. The V gene's germline CDR1 is DFQATT and CDR2 SNEGSKA (reference sequence). Trimming cost V 0 bases and J 4 bases; bases outside gene matches: 23. The CDR3 sequence is CSARDFPDREGSLMGTEAFF. DNA of the CDR3: TGCAGTGCTAGAGATTTCCCCGACAGGGAGGGTAGTCTTATGGGCACTGAAGCTTTCTTT.

A single count supports this clonotype. The V and J genes are TRBV11-2 and TRBJ1-2, with D tentatively TRBD1 (6 bases). Trimming removed 5 bases from V and 6 bases from J, with 16 bases in between. CDR1 and CDR2 from the germline V gene are SGHAT and FQNNGV. This CDR3 is 14 amino acids long. The CDR3 loop is CASSTQQGWNGYTF. The CDR3, as DNA: TGTGCCAGCAGCACCCAACAGGGATGGAATGGCTACACCTTC.

The genes are TRBV12-5 and TRBJ2-5, with TRBD2 matching 13 bases. Germline-derived CDR1 and CDR2 are LGHNT and FRNRAP. This CDR3 spans 16 amino acids. The junction had 9 bases not matched to a gene; V was cut back by 4 bases and J by 7 bases. The DNA of the CDR3 is TGTGCTAGTGGTTCCCTGACTAGCGGGGGGCCAAGGACCCAGTACTTC. Translation gives CASGSLTSGGPRTQYF.

This clonotype was counted many times. The chain carries TRBV7-8 and TRBJ2-7, with TRBD1 identical over 7 bases. Trimming at V came to 1 base and at J to 3 bases, leaving 3 bases not matched to a gene. The CDR3 is 14 residues long. Germline assignment: CDR1 SGHVS and CDR2 FQNEAQ. The CDR3 reads CASSLGGQIYEQYF. The CDR3 nucleotides read TGTGCCAGCAGCTTAGGGGGACAGATCTACGAGCAGTACTTC.

The CDR3 reads CASTPFGGLGTEAFF. CDR3 nucleotides: TGTGCCAGCACCCCATTCGGGGGGCTTGGCACTGAAGCTTTCTTT. The V call is TRBV6-6, the J call TRBJ1-1; D perhaps matches TRBD1 (6 bases). V lost 7 bases to trimming and J lost 4 bases, with 19 bases between them. Germline V gene sequence: CDR1 MNHNY, CDR2 SVGAGI (reference sequence). The CDR3 has 15 amino acids.

This clonotype was picked up many times. The rearrangement joins TRBV7-8 to TRBJ2-5; D gene ambiguous. Germline V gene data show CDR1 as SGHVS and CDR2 as FQNEAQ. The CDR3 length is 15 residues. Deletions cut 5 bases from V and 3 bases from J, with 16 bases between. CDR3 protein: CASSAPLSREETQYF. The CDR3 bases are TGTGCCAGCAGCGCCCCGTTGTCTCGGGAAGAGACCCAGTACTTC.

J is TRBJ2-3 and V is TRBV27, with a tentative D call TRBD2 (6 bases). The V end lost 6 bases, the J end lost 3 bases, and 16 bases lay between the germline ends. The CDR3 sequence is 15 residues long. Germline V gene sequence: CDR1 MNHEY, CDR2 SMNVEV (reference sequence). CDR3 in amino acids: CASSLGGIPTDTQYF. In DNA form, the CDR3 reads TGTGCCAGCAGCTTAGGCGGGATCCCGACAGATACGCAGTATTTT.

J is TRBJ2-3 and V is TRBV28, with a weak D call TRBD2 (5 bases). This CDR3 contains 12 residues. The V gene's germline CDR1 is MDHEN and CDR2 SYDVKM. V lost 4 bases to trimming and J lost 9 bases, with 11 bases between them. CDR3 bases: TGTGCCAGCAGTTCCAGGACTTACACGCAGTATTTT. Its protein is CASSSRTYTQYF.

This clonotype was found a few times. This CDR3 reads CASSLATGGSYNEQFF. DNA for the CDR3: TGTGCCAGCAGCTTAGCAACAGGGGGCTCCTACAATGAGCAGTTCTTC. This chain links TRBV7-6 with TRBJ2-1; 8 nucleotides line up with TRBD1. The germline V gene has CDR1 SGHVS and CDR2 FNYEAQ. V was pared by 0 bases and J by 0 bases, with 1 base of the junction left unmatched. This CDR3 is 16 amino acids long.